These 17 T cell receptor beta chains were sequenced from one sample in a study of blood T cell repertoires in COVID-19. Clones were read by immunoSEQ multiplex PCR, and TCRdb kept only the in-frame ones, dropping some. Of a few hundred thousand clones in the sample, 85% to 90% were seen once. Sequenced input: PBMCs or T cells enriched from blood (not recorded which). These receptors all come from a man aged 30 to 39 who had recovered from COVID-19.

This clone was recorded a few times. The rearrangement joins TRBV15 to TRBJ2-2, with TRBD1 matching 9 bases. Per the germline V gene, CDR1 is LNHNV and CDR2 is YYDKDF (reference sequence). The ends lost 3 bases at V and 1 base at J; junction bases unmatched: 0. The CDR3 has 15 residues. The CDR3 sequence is CATSRDRGNTGELFF. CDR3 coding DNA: TGTGCCACCAGCAGGGACAGGGGGAACACCGGGGAGCTGTTTTTT.

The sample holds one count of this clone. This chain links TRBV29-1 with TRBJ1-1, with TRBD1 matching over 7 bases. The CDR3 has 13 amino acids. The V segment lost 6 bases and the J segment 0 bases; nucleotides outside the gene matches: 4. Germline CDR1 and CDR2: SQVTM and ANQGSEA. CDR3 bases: TGCAGCGTATCTACAGGGGTGAACACTGAAGCTTTCTTT. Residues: CSVSTGVNTEAFF.

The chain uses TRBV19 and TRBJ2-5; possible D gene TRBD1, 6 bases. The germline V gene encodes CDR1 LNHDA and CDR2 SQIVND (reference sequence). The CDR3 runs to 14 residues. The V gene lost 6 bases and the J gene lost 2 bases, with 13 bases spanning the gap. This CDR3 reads CASRSGQIQETQYF. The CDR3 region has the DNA TGTGCCAGTAGAAGTGGACAGATTCAAGAGACCCAGTACTTC.

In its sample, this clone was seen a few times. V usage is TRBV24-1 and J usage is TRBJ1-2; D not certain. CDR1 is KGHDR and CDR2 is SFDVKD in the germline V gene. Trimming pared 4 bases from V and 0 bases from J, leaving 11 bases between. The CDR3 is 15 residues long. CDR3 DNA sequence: TGTGCCACCAGTGACCCCCGGAGACCTAACTATGGCTACACCTTC. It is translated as CATSDPRRPNYGYTF.

Here the CDR3 reads CASSLGGRNTGELFF. The DNA of the CDR3 is TGTGCCAGCAGCTTAGGTGGCAGGAACACCGGGGAGCTGTTTTTT. V usage is TRBV11-3 and J usage is TRBJ2-2; D is ambiguous. This CDR3 contains 15 residues. CDR1 and CDR2 from the germline V gene are SGHNT and YENEEA. V shed 1 base and J shed 1 base, with 7 bases lying between them.

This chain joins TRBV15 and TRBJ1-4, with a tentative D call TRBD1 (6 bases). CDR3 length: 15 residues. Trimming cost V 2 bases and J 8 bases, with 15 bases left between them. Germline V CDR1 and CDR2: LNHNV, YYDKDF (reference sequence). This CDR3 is CATSRSQDQGEKLFF. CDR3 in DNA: TGTGCCACCAGCAGATCCCAGGACCAGGGGGAAAAACTGTTTTTT.

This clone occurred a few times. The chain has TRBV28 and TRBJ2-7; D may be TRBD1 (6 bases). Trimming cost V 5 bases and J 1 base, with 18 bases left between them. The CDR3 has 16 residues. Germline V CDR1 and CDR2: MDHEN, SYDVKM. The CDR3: CASSPMRDTFSYEQYF. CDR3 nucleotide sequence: TGTGCCAGCAGTCCCATGAGGGACACCTTTTCCTACGAGCAGTACTTC.

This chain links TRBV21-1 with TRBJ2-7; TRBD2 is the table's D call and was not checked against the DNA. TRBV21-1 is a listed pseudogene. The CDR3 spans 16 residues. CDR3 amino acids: CASSCPGLAGGREQYF. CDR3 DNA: TGTGCCAGCAGTTGTCCGGGACTAGCGGGGGGGCGCGAGCAGTACTTC.

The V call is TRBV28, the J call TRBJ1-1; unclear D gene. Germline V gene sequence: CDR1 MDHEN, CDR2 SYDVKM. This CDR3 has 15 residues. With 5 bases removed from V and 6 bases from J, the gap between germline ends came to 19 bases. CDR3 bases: TGTGCCAGCAGTACTACTTCAATCCTCGGGGCTGAAGCTTTCTTT. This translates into CASSTTSILGAEAFF. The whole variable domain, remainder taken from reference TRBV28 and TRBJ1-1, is DVKVTQSSRYLVKRTGEKVFLECVQDMDHENMFWYRQDPGLGLRLIYFSYDVKMKEKGDIPEGYSVSREKKERFSLILESASTNQTSMYLCASSTTSILGAEAFFGQGTRLTVV.

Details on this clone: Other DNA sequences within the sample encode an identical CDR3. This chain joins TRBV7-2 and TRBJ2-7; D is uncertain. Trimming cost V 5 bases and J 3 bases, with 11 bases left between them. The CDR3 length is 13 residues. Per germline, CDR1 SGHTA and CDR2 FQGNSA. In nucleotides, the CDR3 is TGTGCCAGCAGCCTCACTGGAGACTACGAGCAGTACTTC. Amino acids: CASSLTGDYEQYF. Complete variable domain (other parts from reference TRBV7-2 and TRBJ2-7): GAGVSQSPSNKVTEKGKDVELRCDPISGHTALYWYRQSLGQGLEFLIYFQGNSAPDKSGLPSDRFSAERTGGSVSTLTIQRTQQEDSAVYLCASSLTGDYEQYFGPGTRLTVT.

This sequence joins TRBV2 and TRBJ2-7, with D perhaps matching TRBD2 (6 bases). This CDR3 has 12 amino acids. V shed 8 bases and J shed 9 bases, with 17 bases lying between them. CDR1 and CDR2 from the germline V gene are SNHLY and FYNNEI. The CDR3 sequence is CASGVGGFGQYF. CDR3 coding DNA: TGTGCCAGCGGGGTGGGGGGTTTCGGGCAGTACTTC.

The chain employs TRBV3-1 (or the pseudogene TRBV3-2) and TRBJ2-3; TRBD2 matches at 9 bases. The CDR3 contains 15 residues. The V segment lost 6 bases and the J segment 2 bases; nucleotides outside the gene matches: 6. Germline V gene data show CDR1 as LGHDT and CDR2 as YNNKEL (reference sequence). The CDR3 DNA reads TGTGCCAGCAGTTATAGCGGGGGCCACACAGATACGCAGTATTTT. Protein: CASSYSGGHTDTQYF.

In DNA form, the CDR3 reads TGTGCCAGCAGCTTATTTGTGGGAGTGAGGCAGTTCTTC. This gives the protein CASSLFVGVRQFF. The chain combines TRBV11-2 with TRBJ2-1; D perhaps matches TRBD2 (5 bases). V was pared by 2 bases and J by 12 bases, with 14 bases between. Germline CDR1 SGHAT, CDR2 FQNNGV. The CDR3 consists of 13 residues.

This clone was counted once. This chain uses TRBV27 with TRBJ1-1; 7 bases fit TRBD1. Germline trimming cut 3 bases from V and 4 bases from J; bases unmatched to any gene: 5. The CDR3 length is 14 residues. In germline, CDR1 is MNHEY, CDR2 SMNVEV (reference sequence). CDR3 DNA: TGTGCCAGCAGTTTCAACAGGGGTGGCACTGAAGCTTTCTTT. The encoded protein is CASSFNRGGTEAFF.

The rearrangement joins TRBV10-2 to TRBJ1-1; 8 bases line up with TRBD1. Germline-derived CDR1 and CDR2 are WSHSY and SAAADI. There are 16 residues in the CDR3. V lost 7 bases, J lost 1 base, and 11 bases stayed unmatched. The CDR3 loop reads CASTERGQGANTEAFF. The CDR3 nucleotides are TGCGCCAGCACCGAGCGGGGCCAGGGGGCGAACACTGAAGCTTTCTTT.

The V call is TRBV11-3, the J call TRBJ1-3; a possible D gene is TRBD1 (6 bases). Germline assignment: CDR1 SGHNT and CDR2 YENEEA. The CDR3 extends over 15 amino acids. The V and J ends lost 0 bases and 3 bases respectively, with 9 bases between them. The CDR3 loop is CASSLDRDNGNTIYF. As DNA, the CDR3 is TGTGCCAGCAGCTTAGATCGGGACAATGGAAACACCATATATTTT. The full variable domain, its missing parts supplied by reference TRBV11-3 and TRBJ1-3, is EAGVVQSPRYKIIEKKQPVAFWCNPISGHNTLYWYLQNLGQGPELLIRYENEEAVDDSQLPKDRFSAERLKGVDSTLKIQPAELGDSAVYLCASSLDRDNGNTIYFGEGSWLTVV.

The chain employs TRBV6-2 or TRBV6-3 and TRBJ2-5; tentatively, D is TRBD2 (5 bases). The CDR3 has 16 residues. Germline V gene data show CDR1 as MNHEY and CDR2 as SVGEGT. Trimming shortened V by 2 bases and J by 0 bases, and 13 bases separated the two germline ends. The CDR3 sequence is CASSYPDYGYQETQYF. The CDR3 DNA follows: TGTGCCAGCAGTTACCCTGACTATGGGTACCAAGAGACCCAGTACTTC.